This TCR beta chain originates from a study of CD8 T cells in ankylosing spondylitis. Findings of the study overall: Clones that were linked to disease were CD8+ and were relatively rare in peripheral blood. Characteristic of ankylosing spondylitis blood, it appeared, was a TCR beta motif comprising about eight highly homologous variants.

V lost 7 bases, J lost 2 bases, and 12 bases lay in between. The CDR3 is made up of 14 amino acids. Germline V lookup: CDR1 SNHLY, CDR2 FYNNEI. Using quantitative 5'-RACE with molecular barcodes, the authors made TCR beta libraries. TCRdb reprocessed the 5' RACE reads via MiXCR and lists one record per CDR3 protein. The sample lists under 550,000 distinct CDR3 sequences, approximately 26% occurring once. For this clonotype: As yet, its antigen is unknown.

J is TRBJ1-5 and V is TRBV2; D perhaps matches TRBD1 (6 bases). The sample consisted of blood, either unsorted or a sorted T cell fraction (not recorded which). This receptor was identified in a male donor with ankylosing spondylitis. The DNA for the CDR3 is TGTGCCAGCAAACCGAGACAGGGCAATCAGCCCCAGCATTTT. This encodes CASKPRQGNQPQHF.